Shown below are 7 T cell receptor beta chains from a single sample sequenced in a study of cytomegalovirus exposure and HLA in healthy donors (dated by TCRdb to about 2017). Library preparation used the immunoSEQ multiplex PCR assay. For the multiplex PCR, a mixture combining 60 forward primers for TCR Vbeta segments and 13 reverse primers for TCR Jbeta segments was used. TCRdb provides this immuneACCESS table in a form limited to in-frame rearrangements. Some clones are lacking; in checked studies, under half of them reflect an unresolved V gene, and why the rest are absent is not known. This sample is represented by approximately 160,000 clones; 80% of them were singletons. The top ten clones comprise approximately 2% of the sample. The material sequenced was PBMCs. These TCRs come from a human donor in good health.

V usage is TRBV5-5 and J usage is TRBJ1-2; perhaps TRBD1 as D (5 bases). The CDR3 extends over 17 amino acids. Germline CDR1 SGHKS, CDR2 YYEKEE (reference sequence). V gave up 1 base and J gave up 2 bases, with 18 bases separating them. The CDR3 DNA is TGTGCCAGCAGCTTGAGGTGGCAGGGCGATGCGAACTATGGCTACACCTTC. Translation gives CASSLRWQGDANYGYTF.

V is TRBV12-5 and J is TRBJ1-3; unclear D gene. The V gene lost 1 base and the J gene lost 1 base, with 14 bases spanning the gap. The CDR3 covers 17 residues. CDR1 is LGHNT and CDR2 is FRNRAP in the germline V gene. The CDR3 loop is CASGLGWGAGSGNTIYF. The CDR3 DNA reads TGTGCTAGTGGTTTGGGGTGGGGTGCGGGATCTGGAAACACCATATATTTT.

The J gene is TRBJ2-3, the V gene TRBV5-1; weak D call: TRBD2 (5 bases). The V gene lost 8 bases and the J gene lost 0 bases, with 16 bases spanning the gap. In germline, CDR1 is SGHRS, CDR2 YFSETQ. This CDR3 region has 15 residues. The CDR3 nucleotides are TGCGCCAGTATAAGGGATGGGGAGAGCACAGATACGCAGTATTTT. Protein: CASIRDGESTDTQYF.

The chain is built from TRBV6-1 and TRBJ1-2; D not resolved. Trimming left V 3 bases short and J 5 bases short, with 10 bases between. Germline CDR1 and CDR2: MNHNS and SASEGT. CDR3 size: 13 residues. The CDR3 loop is CASSENPGYGYTF. As DNA, the CDR3 is TGTGCCAGCAGTGAGAATCCGGGGTATGGCTACACCTTC.

The V and J genes are TRBV7-9 and TRBJ2-7; the match to TRBD1 covers 7 bases. The germline gives CDR1 SEHNR, CDR2 FQNEAQ (reference sequence). J lost 3 bases, V lost 8 bases, and 10 bases had no gene match. This CDR3 comprises 14 residues. As DNA, the CDR3 is TGTGCCAGCGGTTCATGGACAGGAAACTACGAGCAGTACTTC. Protein product: CASGSWTGNYEQYF. Together with reference TRBV7-9 and TRBJ2-7, the CDR3 gives the full variable domain: DTGVSQNPRHKITKRGQNVTFRCDPISEHNRLYWYRQTLGQGPEFLTYFQNEAQLEKSRLLSDRFSAERPKGSFSTLEIQRTEQGDSAMYLCASGSWTGNYEQYFGPGTRLTVT.

The V and J genes are TRBV9 and TRBJ2-7; D is perhaps TRBD2 (5 bases). V lost 3 bases and J lost 6, with 16 bases in between. The CDR3 consists of 14 residues. Germline V CDR1 and CDR2: SGDLS, YYNGEE. Here the CDR3 DNA reads TGTGCCAGCAGCGCCGTTACCACGGGGTCCGAGCAGTACTTC. This sequence encodes CASSAVTTGSEQYF. Complete variable domain (other parts from reference TRBV9 and TRBJ2-7): DSGVTQTPKHLITATGQRVTLRCSPRSGDLSVYWYQQSLDQGLQFLIQYYNGEERAKGNILERFSAQQFPDLHSELNLSSLELGDSALYFCASSAVTTGSEQYFGPGTRLTVT.

V is TRBV10-3 and J is TRBJ1-1; weak D call: TRBD1 (6 bases). CDR1 and CDR2 from the germline V gene are ENHRY and SYGVKD. This CDR3 region has 13 residues. Trimming cost V 8 bases and J 6 bases, with 16 bases left between them. Here the CDR3 DNA reads TGTGCCATCGGTTCAGCAGGGGTATCTGAAGCTTTCTTT. This sequence encodes CAIGSAGVSEAFF.